This T cell receptor (beta chain) was obtained from a study of cytomegalovirus exposure and HLA in healthy donors (dated 2017 in TCRdb). A note on the overall study: According to an earlier analysis of 587 of the donors, 150 million to 200 million T cells yielded 117 million unique TCR beta sequences and about 280 Gb of sequence data. Approximately 310 gigabases of sequencing data and 80 million or so unique TCR sequences were included in an early release covering over 600 HLA-typed donors. Among the approximately 400 genotyped donors, around 79% belonged to the genetic ancestry cluster associated with self-reported Caucasian donors. The study aimed to test whether cataloging public T cell receptors could reveal signatures of past pathogen exposure. The T cell repertoires of 700 or so subjects were profiled by immunosequencing and related to cytomegalovirus serostatus. In addition to the first cohort of several hundred subjects, a separate validation cohort of 100 to 150 different subjects was used. High-throughput TCR immunosequencing, statistical association of individual TCRs with disease status, and machine learning were combined to predict cytomegalovirus infection status. A later analysis re-analyzed previously published TCR beta repertoires from roughly 630 donors and added high-resolution HLA genotyping to study TCR occurrence patterns. Rather than drawing on any new phenotypic data, the later analysis identified candidate immune exposures from TCR beta sequences and the way those sequences occurred across donors. In an earlier analysis of roughly 540 of the donors, high-throughput TCR beta sequencing was used to judge whether each TCR beta V gene segment behaved as functional or pseudogenic. Alongside the repertoire data, information on donor age, sex, ethnicity and CMV serostatus was compiled. A later genetic analysis used genome-wide SNP genotypes for about 65% of the 666 donors, treating that subset as a discovery cohort. Every discovery cohort repertoire had been produced on one sequencing platform. Both class I and class II loci were covered by HLA typing, at four-digit resolution. The number of donors typed differed by locus, with roughly 629-640 for A, B, C, DRB1 and DQB1, roughly 520 for DQA1, about 610 for DPA1, and about 450 for DPB1. Because of strong linkage in the cohort, roughly five DR-DQ haplotypes were treated as single units for association and clustering. On average, around 240,000 unique TCR beta nucleotide sequences were sequenced per donor among a few hundred genotyped donors of the cohort, with about 17% of those sequences being non-productive.

The cohort was made up of about 610 healthy bone marrow donors. At the time of sampling, all cohort members were nominally healthy, though unrecorded immune exposures were likely present. The donor tested CMV seronegative, placing the donor among the 350 to 400 seronegative members of the cohort. Every donor gave a peripheral blood sample, and the peripheral blood mononuclear cells from that sample were used for TCR beta sequencing. Genomic DNA extraction from the blood cell samples was performed with the Qiagen DNeasy Blood Extraction Kit. The CDR3 contains 12 residues, cysteine and phenylalanine counted. The entry retains the CDR3 DNA only, 36 bases that are in frame from base 1. Via the germline V gene (reference sequence), CDR1 is GTSNPN and CDR2 SVGIG. The research as a whole found: A later analysis found that most CMV-associated TCR beta chains appeared HLA-restricted, with HLA associations seemingly driven largely by CMV exposure. In vitro tests confirmed that a few of the cytomegalovirus-associated TCR beta chains recognize cytomegalovirus antigens. V-gene and J-gene trimming of TCR beta chains was associated with a missense DCLRE1C variant in a later genetic analysis, and the association was replicated in an independent cohort. Broadly in line with IMGT annotations, most TCR beta V segments showed up in productive rearrangements about 87% or about 30% of the time in an earlier analysis of several hundred of the donors. The cohort was sequenced for TCR beta chains only, and without alpha or paired-chain data the features that could be detected were limited. The authors suggested that the approach could potentially be generalized to other disease states and immunological phenotypes. A cluster of highly shared sequence variants was judged likely to be a technical artifact of the sequencing pipeline. According to a later analysis, parvovirus B19, influenza, CMV and Epstein-Barr virus appeared linked to several top co-occurrence clusters. A later analysis associated about 18,000 TCR beta sequences with specific HLA alleles at a false discovery rate of 0.05. Roughly 17 rarely observed V segments, including chromosome 9 orphons, were excluded from the earlier analysis of about 600 of the donors because counts were too low. In the study, around 150 TCR beta chains were listed as associated with cytomegalovirus. Cytomegalovirus status was reported to be diagnosed by the classifier with high specificity and sensitivity in both the original and validation cohorts. According to a later genetic analysis, donors in an Asian-associated ancestry cluster had fewer N-insertions in productive TCRs than the roughly 660-donor mean. Across donors, most TCR sequences were observed very rarely, whereas some public TCRs were present in many individuals. In a later analysis, TCR association rates were found to vary across HLA loci, with the most associated TCRs seen for DRB1 alleles and the fewest for HLA-C alleles. A further reported finding was that TCR beta sequences accurately predicted the HLA-A and HLA-B alleles for most subjects in the first cohort. CMV serostatus was the only immune exposure information available for the cohort. Assigning TCR associations to individual alleles was difficult when HLA alleles, especially DR and DQ, strongly co-occurred. The presence/absence analyses assumed that sequencing depth was roughly uniform across donors, and that assumption may not be true. Because some donors lacked HLA typing at each locus, the association tests relied only on the typed subset. Some IMGT-functional V segments, including TRBV6-2 and TRBV6-3, could not be distinguished by the 87-base-pair reads and were therefore excluded. Correlated functional status among segregating V segments might be attributable to linkage disequilibrium, but an unknown experimental factor could not be ruled out. In a later analysis, HLA-associated TCR beta chains were found to be more clonally expanded and to have lower generation probabilities than equally common non-associated chains.

The table lists this clone with a count of one. Its antigen target is currently unknown. No quality values exist for individual bases; no much larger clone is one base distant. Receptor libraries were prepared by the immunoSEQ multiplex PCR assay. For the multiplex PCR, a mixture combining 60 forward primers for TCR Vbeta segments and 13 reverse primers for TCR Jbeta segments was used. Amplification of the CDR3 region of rearranged TCR beta genes was performed with a multiplex PCR assay on genomic DNA. The amplified TCR beta libraries were sequenced on the Illumina HiSeq System as 87-base-pair reads. Turning to the authors' computational methods: Across the 600 to 700 repertoires, a later analysis counted 80 million or so unique TCR beta chains, around 10 million of which were shared by at least two donors. To remove PCR and sequencing errors, raw reads were error-corrected and collapsed into unique sequences using a nearest-neighbor algorithm that merged closely related sequences. V, D and J gene segments were assigned by aligning CDR3 sequences to IMGT reference sequences. Each retained sequence needed at least a six-nucleotide match to both a V gene segment and a J gene segment. A rearrangement counted as productive if the CDR3 had no stop codons and remained in frame with V and J, and every other rearrangement counted as non-productive. CDR3 was defined by IMGT convention, running from the second conserved V-encoded cysteine to the conserved J-encoded phenylalanine. In an earlier analysis of approximately 500 of the donors, sequences lacking an unambiguous match to a single V gene segment were excluded. An earlier analysis of some 500 of the donors classified V segments as functional when productive rearrangements were above 56.7% and as segregating when the standard deviation between donors was above 5%. To diagnose cytomegalovirus status from the catalog of TCR beta chain sequences, a statistical classification framework was built. In a later analysis, TCR nucleotide sequences were compared against IMGT/GENE-DB human TR gene sequences so that V and J genes could be assigned. A later analysis assigned CDR3 sequences and most-parsimonious VDJ recombination scenarios with the TCRdist pipeline. In a later analysis, each TCR beta chain was defined by its CDR3 amino acid sequence together with its V-gene family, and reads lacking a unique V-gene family were excluded. As a way to deal with suspected cross-contamination and a sequencing artifact, a later analysis dropped approximately 590 nucleotide sequences that were highly shared and had low generation probability. In a later analysis, a clonal expansion index was calculated for each public chain from normalized within-repertoire ranks of inferred template counts. In a later analysis, generation probabilities were computed with a VDJ recombination model fitted to out-of-frame rearrangements, and the resulting probabilities were checked against IGoR. In a later analysis, hypergeometric tests were used to score TCR-TCR, TCR-HLA and TCR-CMV co-occurrence, with a repertoire-size bias correction applied to TCR pairs. In a later analysis, false discovery rates were estimated by permuting HLA or CMV assignments 20 times. In a later analysis, co-occurring TCRs were grouped using DBSCAN, and TCRdist sequence similarity was added for clustering within HLA-allele-positive subsets. Repertoires with fewer than 30,000 or more than 120,000 public chains were left out of co-occurrence clustering, as were about five repertoires with anomalous nucleotide sharing. TCRdb carries this immuneACCESS record with in-frame sequences only. Its versions omit some clonotypes, under half of them owing to an unresolved V gene in the studies checked, with the rest unexplained. Clone size and the V and J calls come from that table; the DNA yielded D and trimming. Here the sample has 130,000 to 150,000 clones; under 90% occur a single time. Under 6% of the sample is taken by the ten largest.

The sequence came from a man aged 40-49 years in good health and CMV-seronegative. The chain is made from TRBV30 and TRBJ2-5; the D segment could be TRBD2, given 5 matching bases. The DNA end favors TRBJ2-7, so the J call may be wrong. The source material was PBMCs. For the CDR3, the sequence is CAWTADLYEQYF. DNA sequence: TGTGCCTGGACAGCGGACCTCTACGAGCAGTACTTC.